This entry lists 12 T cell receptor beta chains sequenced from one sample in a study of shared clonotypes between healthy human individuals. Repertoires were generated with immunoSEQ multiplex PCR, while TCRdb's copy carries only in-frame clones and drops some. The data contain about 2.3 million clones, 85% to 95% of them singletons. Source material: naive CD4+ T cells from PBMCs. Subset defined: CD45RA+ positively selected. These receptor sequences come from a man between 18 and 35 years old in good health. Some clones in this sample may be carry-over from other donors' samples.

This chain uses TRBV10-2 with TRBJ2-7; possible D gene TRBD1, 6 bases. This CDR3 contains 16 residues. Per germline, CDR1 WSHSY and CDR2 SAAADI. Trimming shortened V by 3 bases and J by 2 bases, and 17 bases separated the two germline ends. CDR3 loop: CASSDRLGQGTYEQYF. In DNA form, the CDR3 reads TGCGCCAGCAGTGATAGGCTCGGGCAGGGGACCTACGAGCAGTACTTC.

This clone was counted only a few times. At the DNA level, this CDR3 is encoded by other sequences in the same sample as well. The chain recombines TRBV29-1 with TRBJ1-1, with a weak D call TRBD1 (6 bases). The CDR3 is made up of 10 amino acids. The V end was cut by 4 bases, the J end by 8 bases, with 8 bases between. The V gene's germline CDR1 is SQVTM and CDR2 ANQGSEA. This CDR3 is CSVATGEAFF. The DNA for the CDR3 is TGCAGCGTTGCGACAGGAGAAGCTTTCTTT.

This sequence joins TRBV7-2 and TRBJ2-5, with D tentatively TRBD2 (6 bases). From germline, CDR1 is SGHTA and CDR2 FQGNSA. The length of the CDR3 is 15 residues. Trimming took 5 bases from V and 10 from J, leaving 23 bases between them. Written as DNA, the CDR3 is TGTGCCAGCAGCCCCCCTTTAGGGTTGGGGGGAGTCCAGTACTTC. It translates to CASSPPLGLGGVQYF. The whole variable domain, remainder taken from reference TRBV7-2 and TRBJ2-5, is GAGVSQSPSNKVTEKGKDVELRCDPISGHTALYWYRQSLGQGLEFLIYFQGNSAPDKSGLPSDRFSAERTGGSVSTLTIQRTQQEDSAVYLCASSPPLGLGGVQYFGPGTRLLVL.

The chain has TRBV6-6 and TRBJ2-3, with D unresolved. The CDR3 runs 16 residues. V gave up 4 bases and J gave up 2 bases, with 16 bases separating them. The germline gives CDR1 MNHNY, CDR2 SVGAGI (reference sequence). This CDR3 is CASSFLRAIPTDTQYF. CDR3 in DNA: TGTGCCAGCAGTTTCCTCCGGGCAATTCCCACAGATACGCAGTATTTT.

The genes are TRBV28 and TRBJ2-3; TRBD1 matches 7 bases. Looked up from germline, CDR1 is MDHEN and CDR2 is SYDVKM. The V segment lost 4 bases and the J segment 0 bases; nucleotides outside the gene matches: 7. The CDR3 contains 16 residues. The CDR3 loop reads CASSSIRDRSTDTQYF. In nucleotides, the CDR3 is TGTGCCAGCAGTTCAATCCGGGACAGAAGCACAGATACGCAGTATTTT.

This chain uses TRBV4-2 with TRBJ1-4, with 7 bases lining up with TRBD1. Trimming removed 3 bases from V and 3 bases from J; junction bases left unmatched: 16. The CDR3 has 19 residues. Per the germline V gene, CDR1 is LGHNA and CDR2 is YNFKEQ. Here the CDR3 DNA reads TGTGCCAGCAGCCACGGACAGGACGGTAGGATGGGGCCTAATGAAAAACTGTTTTTT. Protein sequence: CASSHGQDGRMGPNEKLFF.

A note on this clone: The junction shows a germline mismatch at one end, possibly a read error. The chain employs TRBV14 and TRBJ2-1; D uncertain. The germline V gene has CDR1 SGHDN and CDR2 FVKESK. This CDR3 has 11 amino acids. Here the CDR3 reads CASSQGIITIF. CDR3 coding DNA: TGTGCCAGCAGCCAAGGGATAATCACAATCTTC.

In DNA, the CDR3 is TGTGCCAGCAGTTTATCGCCTGGCGGCGACTGGGAGCAGTTCTTC. Protein product: CASSLSPGGDWEQFF. This chain links TRBV27 with TRBJ2-1, with D unresolved. The CDR3 extends over 15 amino acids. Germline CDR1 is MNHEY and CDR2 is SMNVEV (reference sequence). Trimming cost V 0 bases and J 10 bases, with 16 bases left between them.

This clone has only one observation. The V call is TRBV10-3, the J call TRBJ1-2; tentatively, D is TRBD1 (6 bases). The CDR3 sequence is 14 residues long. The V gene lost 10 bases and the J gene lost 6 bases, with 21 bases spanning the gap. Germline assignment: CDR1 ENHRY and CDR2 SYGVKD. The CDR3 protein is CATRPTGRINGYTF. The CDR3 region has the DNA TGTGCCACCCGCCCGACAGGAAGAATAAATGGCTACACCTTC.

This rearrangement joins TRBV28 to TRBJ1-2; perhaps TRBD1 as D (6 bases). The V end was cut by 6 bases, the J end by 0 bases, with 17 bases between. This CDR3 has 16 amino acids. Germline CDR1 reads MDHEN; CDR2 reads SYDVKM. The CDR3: CASSLIGQKANYGYTF. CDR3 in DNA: TGTGCCAGCAGCCTTATCGGACAGAAAGCTAACTATGGCTACACCTTC.

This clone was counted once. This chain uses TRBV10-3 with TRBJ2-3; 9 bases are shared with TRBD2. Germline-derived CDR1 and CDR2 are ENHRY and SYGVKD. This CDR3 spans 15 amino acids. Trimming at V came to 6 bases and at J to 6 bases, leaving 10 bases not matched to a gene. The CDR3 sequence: CAIRLSGGEADTQYF. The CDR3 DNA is TGTGCCATCAGACTTAGCGGGGGCGAGGCCGATACGCAGTATTTT.

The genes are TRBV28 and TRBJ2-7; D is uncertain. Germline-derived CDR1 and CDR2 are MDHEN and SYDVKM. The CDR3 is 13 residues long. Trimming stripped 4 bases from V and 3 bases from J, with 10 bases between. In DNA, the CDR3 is TGTGCCAGCAGTTGGGGTCTCAACTACGAGCAGTACTTC. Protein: CASSWGLNYEQYF.